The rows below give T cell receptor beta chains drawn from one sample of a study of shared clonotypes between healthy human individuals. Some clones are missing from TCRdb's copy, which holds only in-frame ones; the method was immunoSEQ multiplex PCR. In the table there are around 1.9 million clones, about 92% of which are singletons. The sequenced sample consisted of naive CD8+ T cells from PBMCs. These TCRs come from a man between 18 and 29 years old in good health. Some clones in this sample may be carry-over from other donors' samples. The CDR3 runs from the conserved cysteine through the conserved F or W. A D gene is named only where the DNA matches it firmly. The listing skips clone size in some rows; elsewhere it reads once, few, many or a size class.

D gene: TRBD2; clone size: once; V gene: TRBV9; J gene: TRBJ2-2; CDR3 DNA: TGTGCCAGCAGCGTAGGAGGCGGGAGGGGCACCGGGGAGCTGTTTTTT; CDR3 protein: CASSVGGGRGTGELFF
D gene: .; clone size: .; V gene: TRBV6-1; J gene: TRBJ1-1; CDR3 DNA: TGTGCCAGCAGTGAGCCAAGGGGCTTGGACACTGAAGCTTTCTTT; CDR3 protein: CASSEPRGLDTEAFF
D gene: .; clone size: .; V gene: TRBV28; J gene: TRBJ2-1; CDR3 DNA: TGTGCCAGCAGTTTATGGCTAGCGACCTCCTACAATGAGCAGTTCTTC; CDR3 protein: CASSLWLATSYNEQFF
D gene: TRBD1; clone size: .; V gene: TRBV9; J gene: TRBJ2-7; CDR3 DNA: TGTGCCAGCAGCGGAAGGGACAGGGGTCCCTACGAGCAGTACTTC; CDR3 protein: CASSGRDRGPYEQYF
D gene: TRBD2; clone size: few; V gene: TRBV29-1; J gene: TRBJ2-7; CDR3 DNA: TGCAGCGTTGCGGGAGGCGGAACCTACGAGCAGTACTTC; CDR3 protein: CSVAGGGTYEQYF
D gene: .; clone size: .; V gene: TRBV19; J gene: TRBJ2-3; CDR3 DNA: TGTGCCAGTAGTAGTCAGGGTAGCACAGATACGCAGTATTTT; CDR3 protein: CASSSQGSTDTQYF
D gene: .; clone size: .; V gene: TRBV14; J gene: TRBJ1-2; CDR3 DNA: TGTGCCAGCAGCCAAGGTACAGTCTACACCTTC; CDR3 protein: CASSQGTVYTF
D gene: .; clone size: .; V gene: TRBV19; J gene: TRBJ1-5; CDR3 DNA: TGTGCCAGTAGTATCTTTGGCGGACATAGCAATCAGCCCCAGCATTTT; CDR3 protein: CASSIFGGHSNQPQHF
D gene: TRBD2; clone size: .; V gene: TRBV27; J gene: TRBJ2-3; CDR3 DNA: TGTGCCAGCAGTTTTCAGCCTAGCGGGAGGGAAAGCACAGATACGCAGTATTTT; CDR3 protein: CASSFQPSGRESTDTQYF
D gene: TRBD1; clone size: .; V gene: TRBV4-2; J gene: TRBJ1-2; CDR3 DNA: TGTGCCAGCAGCCAGGTATCCGGGACAGGGACCTACACCTTC; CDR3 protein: CASSQVSGTGTYTF
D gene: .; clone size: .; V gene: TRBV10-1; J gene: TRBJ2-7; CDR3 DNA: TGCGCCAGGGGACTTACTAGCACGCGGCCTTACGAGCAGTACTTC; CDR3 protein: CARGLTSTRPYEQYF
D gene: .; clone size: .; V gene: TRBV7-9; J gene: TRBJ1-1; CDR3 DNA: TGTGCCAGCAGCTTACCGGCGCCGAACACTGAAGCTTTCTTT; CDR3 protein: CASSLPAPNTEAFF
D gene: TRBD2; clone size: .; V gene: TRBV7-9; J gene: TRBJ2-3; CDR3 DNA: TGTGCCAGCAGCTTACATCGACTAGCGGGAGTCACAGATACGCAGTATTTT; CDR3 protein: CASSLHRLAGVTDTQYF
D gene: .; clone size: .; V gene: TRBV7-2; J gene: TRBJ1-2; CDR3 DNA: TGTGCCAGCAGCTTAGCTCCGGGAATGGGCTATGGCTACACCTTC; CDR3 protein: CASSLAPGMGYGYTF
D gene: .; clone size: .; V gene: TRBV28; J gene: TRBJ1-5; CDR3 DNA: TGTGCCAGCAGTTTATTCCCAGGGGATAGCAATCAGCCCCAGCATTTT; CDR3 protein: CASSLFPGDSNQPQHF
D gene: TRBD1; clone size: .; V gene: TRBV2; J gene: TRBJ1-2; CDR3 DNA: TGTGCCAGCAGTGAAGCGAAGACAGGGACTAACTATGGCTACACCTTC; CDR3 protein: CASSEAKTGTNYGYTF
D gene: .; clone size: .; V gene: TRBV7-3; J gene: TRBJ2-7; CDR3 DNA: TGTGCCAGCGCTACGGGGGACAGCGCCTACGAGCAGTACTTC; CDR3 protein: CASATGDSAYEQYF
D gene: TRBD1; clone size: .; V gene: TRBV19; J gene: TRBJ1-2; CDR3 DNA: TGTGCCAGTAGACCGAAGGGACAGGGGGCTAGTGGCTACACCTTC; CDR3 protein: CASRPKGQGASGYTF
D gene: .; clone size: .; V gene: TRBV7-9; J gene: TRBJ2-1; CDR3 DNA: TGTGCCAGCAGCTTCGGTGAATACAATGAGCAGTTCTTC; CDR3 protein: CASSFGEYNEQFF
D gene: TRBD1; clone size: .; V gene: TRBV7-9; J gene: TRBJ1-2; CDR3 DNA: TGTGCCAGCAGCTTACGGGACAGGGAATTTAAGGATGGCTACACCTTC; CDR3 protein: CASSLRDREFKDGYTF
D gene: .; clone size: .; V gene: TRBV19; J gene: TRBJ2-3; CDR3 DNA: TGTGCCAGTAGTACGCAGACAGGAGCCCGCACAGATACGCAGTATTTT; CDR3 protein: CASSTQTGARTDTQYF
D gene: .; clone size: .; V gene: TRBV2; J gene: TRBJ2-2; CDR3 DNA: TGTGCCAGCGCATTTGACAGGCGGGGCGGGGAGCTGTTTTTT; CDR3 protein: CASAFDRRGGELFF
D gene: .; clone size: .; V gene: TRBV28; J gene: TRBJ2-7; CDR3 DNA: TGTGCCAGCAGTTTATCTCGGGGGAGACTCTACGAGCAGTACTTC; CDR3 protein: CASSLSRGRLYEQYF
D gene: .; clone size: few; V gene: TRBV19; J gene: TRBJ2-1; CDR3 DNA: TGTGCCAGTTGGGGGGACGGCAACAATGAGCAGTTCTTC; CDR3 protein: CASWGDGNNEQFF
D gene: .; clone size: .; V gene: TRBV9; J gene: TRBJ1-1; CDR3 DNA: TGTGCCAGCAGCACCTCATGGGCGACTGAAGCTTTCTTT; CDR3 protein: CASSTSWATEAFF
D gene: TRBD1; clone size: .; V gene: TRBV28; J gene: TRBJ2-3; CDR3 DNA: TGTGCCAGCAGGCAGGACCGGGACAGCAGATACCCCAGAGGTACGCAGTATTTT; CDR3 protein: CASRQDRDSRYPRGTQYF
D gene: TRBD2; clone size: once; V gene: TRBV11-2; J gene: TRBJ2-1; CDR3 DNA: TGTGCCAGCAGCTTAGGGGGCGGGAGTCACAATGAGCAGTTCTTC; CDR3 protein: CASSLGGGSHNEQFF
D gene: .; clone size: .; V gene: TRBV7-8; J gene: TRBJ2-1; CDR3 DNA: TGTGCCAGCAGCTTGAAAGCGGGTCCATCCTACAATGAGCAGTTCTTC; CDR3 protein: CASSLKAGPSYNEQFF
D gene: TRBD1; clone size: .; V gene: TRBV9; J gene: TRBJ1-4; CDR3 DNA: TGTGCCAGCAGCCCAGGGGGAGCTAATGAAAAACTGTTTTTT; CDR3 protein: CASSPGGANEKLFF
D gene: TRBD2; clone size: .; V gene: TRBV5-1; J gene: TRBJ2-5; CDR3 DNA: TGCGCCAGCAGAAGGCCCCTAGCGGGAGTCCAAGAGACCCAGTACTTC; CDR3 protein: CASRRPLAGVQETQYF
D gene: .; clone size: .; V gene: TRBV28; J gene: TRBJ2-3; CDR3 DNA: TGTGCCAGCAGTTTATACGCAGAAGAATTCCTTGAGGATACGCAGTATTTT; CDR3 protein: CASSLYAEEFLEDTQYF